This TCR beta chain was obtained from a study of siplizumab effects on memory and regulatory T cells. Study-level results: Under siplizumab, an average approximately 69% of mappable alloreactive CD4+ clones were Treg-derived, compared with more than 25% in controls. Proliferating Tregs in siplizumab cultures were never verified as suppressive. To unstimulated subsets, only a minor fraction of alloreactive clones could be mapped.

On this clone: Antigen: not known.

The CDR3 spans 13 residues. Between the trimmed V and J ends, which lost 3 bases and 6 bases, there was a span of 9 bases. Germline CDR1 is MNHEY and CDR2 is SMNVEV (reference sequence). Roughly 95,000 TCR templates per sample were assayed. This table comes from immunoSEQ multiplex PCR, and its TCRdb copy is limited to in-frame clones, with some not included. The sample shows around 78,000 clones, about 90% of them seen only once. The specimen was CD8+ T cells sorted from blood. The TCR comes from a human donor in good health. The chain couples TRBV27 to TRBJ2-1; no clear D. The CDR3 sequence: CASSLSGGNEQFF. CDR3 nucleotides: TGTGCCAGCAGTTTGTCAGGTGGCAATGAGCAGTTCTTC.